A single sample gave rise to the 17 T cell receptor beta chains below, sequenced in a study of blood T cell repertoires in COVID-19. Assay used: immunoSEQ multiplex PCR; TCRdb lists only in-frame clones, some missing. The sample records about 26,000 clones, about 71% being singletons. The sample taken for sequencing was peripheral blood. The receptors here all came from a man aged 55 to 70 with active or convalescent COVID-19.

This clone has more than one count but fewer than ten. This chain links TRBV6-6 with TRBJ1-2, with D tentatively TRBD1 (5 bases). Germline loops: CDR1 MNHNY, CDR2 SVGAGI (reference sequence). Between the trimmed V and J ends, which lost 2 bases and 8 bases, there was a span of 18 bases. This CDR3 is 15 amino acids long. The chain's CDR3 is CASSYETAILYGYTF. DNA for the CDR3: TGTGCCAGCAGTTACGAGACAGCTATCCTCTACGGCTACACCTTC.

This clone occurred a few times. The chain joins TRBV7-8 to TRBJ1-1; no clear D gene. V gave up 5 bases and J gave up 2 bases, with 9 bases separating them. Germline V gene lookup returns CDR1 SGHVS and CDR2 FQNEAQ. The CDR3 totals 13 residues. CDR3 nucleotide sequence: TGTGCCAGCAGCGCAACTACCAACACTGAAGCTTTCTTT. This sequence encodes CASSATTNTEAFF. Supplemented by reference TRBV7-8 and TRBJ1-1, the full variable domain reads GAGVSQSPRYKVAKRGQDVALRCDPISGHVSLFWYQQALGQGPEFLTYFQNEAQLDKSGLPSDRFFAERPEGSVSTLKIQRTQQEDSAVYLCASSATTNTEAFFGQGTRLTVV.

The rearrangement uses TRBV6-1 and TRBJ2-7; 14 bases map to TRBD2. The CDR3 runs to 17 residues. J was trimmed by 3 bases and V by 1 base; bases with no gene match: 5. Germline V gene lookup returns CDR1 MNHNS and CDR2 SASEGT. The CDR3 sequence is CASSEVSGLAGGYEQYF. CDR3 nucleotides: TGTGCCAGCAGTGAAGTAAGTGGACTAGCGGGGGGCTACGAGCAGTACTTC.

The count of this clone is one. The rearrangement uses TRBV11-2 and TRBJ2-7, with D hard to call. The CDR3 extends over 12 amino acids. The V gene's germline CDR1 is SGHAT and CDR2 FQNNGV. V lost 0 bases to trimming and J lost 3 bases, with 3 bases between them. The CDR3 nucleotides read TGTGCCAGCAGCTTAGATATCTACGAGCAGTACTTC. Its translation is CASSLDIYEQYF. Using reference TRBV11-2 and TRBJ2-7 for the parts outside the CDR3, the full variable domain is EAGVAQSPRYKIIEKRQSVAFWCNPISGHATLYWYQQILGQGPKLLIQFQNNGVVDDSQLPKDRFSAERLKGVDSTLKIQPAKLEDSAVYLCASSLDIYEQYFGPGTRLTVT.

This clone has a handful of counts. The chain carries TRBV24-1 and TRBJ2-3, with TRBD1 identical over 10 bases. Germline V gives CDR1 KGHDR, CDR2 SFDVKD. The CDR3 runs 17 residues. V shed 7 bases and J 2 bases; nucleotides not matched to a gene: 11. The CDR3 bases are TGTGCCACCAGCCCCATCGGGACAGGGGAAGACACAGATACGCAGTATTTT. Its protein is CATSPIGTGEDTDTQYF.

This clone was seen only once. The V call is TRBV2, the J call TRBJ2-2; TRBD1 matches at 7 bases. This CDR3 has 14 residues. J gave up 3 bases and V 6 bases, and 4 bases lay outside the gene matches. The germline V gene encodes CDR1 SNHLY and CDR2 FYNNEI. CDR3 loop: CASRTGEDTGELFF. CDR3 DNA sequence: TGTGCCAGCAGAACAGGGGAAGACACCGGGGAGCTGTTTTTT. Full variable domain (rest looked up from reference TRBV2 and TRBJ2-2): EPEVTQTPSHQVTQMGQEVILRCVPISNHLYFYWYRQILGQKVEFLVSFYNNEISEKSEIFDDQFSVERPDGSNFTLKIRSTKLEDSAMYFCASRTGEDTGELFFGEGSRLTVL.

The chain uses TRBV7-9 and TRBJ1-1; 9 nucleotides match TRBD1. The junction had 11 bases not matched to a gene; V was cut back by 4 bases and J by 5 bases. CDR3 length equals 16 residues. Germline V lookup: CDR1 SEHNR, CDR2 FQNEAQ (reference sequence). CDR3 DNA sequence: TGTGCCAGCAGCTCGGAGAATACAGGGGGCCGGACTGAAGCTTTCTTT. Its translation is CASSSENTGGRTEAFF.

V usage is TRBV7-8 and J usage is TRBJ2-7; 9 nucleotides match TRBD1. Per the germline V gene, CDR1 is SGHVS and CDR2 is FQNEAQ. The V and J ends lost 0 bases and 3 bases, in that order; junction bases with no gene match: 0. The CDR3 has 14 residues. The CDR3 protein is CASSLATGGYEQYF. For the CDR3, the DNA is TGTGCCAGCAGCTTAGCGACAGGGGGCTACGAGCAGTACTTC.

The chain employs TRBV5-4 and TRBJ2-7, with TRBD1 as a possible D gene (7 bases). V was shortened by 4 bases and J by 2 bases, with 13 bases between the two germline ends. CDR3 length equals 14 residues. Germline lookup yields CDR1 SGHNT and CDR2 YYREEE (reference sequence). This CDR3 is CASSSQGGTYEQYF. Written as DNA, the CDR3 is TGTGCCAGCAGCAGTCAGGGGGGTACCTACGAGCAGTACTTC.

The V and J genes are TRBV6-4 and TRBJ2-2, with TRBD1 matching over 10 bases. CDR1 is MRHNA, CDR2 SNTAGT, per germline. The CDR3 is 15 residues long. V shed 10 bases, J shed 6 bases, and the junction held 11 bases outside the gene matches. The CDR3 bases are TGTGCCAACCACTCCGGGACAGGGGAGTCCGGGGAGCTGTTTTTT. This encodes CANHSGTGESGELFF.

V usage is TRBV11-2 and J usage is TRBJ2-7, with 10 positions matching TRBD2. The germline gives CDR1 SGHAT, CDR2 FQNNGV. V shed 6 bases, J shed 3 bases, and the junction held 8 bases outside the gene matches. The CDR3 length is 15 residues. CDR3 nucleotides: TGTGCCAGCAGACGTCCGGGACTAGCGCGCTACGAGCAGTACTTC. It yields the protein CASRRPGLARYEQYF.

V is TRBV5-1 and J is TRBJ2-1, with D perhaps matching TRBD2 (6 bases). The V end was cut by 2 bases, the J end by 9 bases, with 12 bases between. The CDR3 consists of 13 residues. Germline CDR1 and CDR2: SGHRS and YFSETQ. The CDR3 sequence is CASSLSLAVEQFF. DNA of the CDR3: TGCGCCAGCAGCTTATCACTAGCAGTTGAGCAGTTCTTC.

The sample holds a few counts of this clone. The V gene is TRBV3-1 (or the pseudogene TRBV3-2), the J gene TRBJ2-3; D is undetermined. The CDR3 consists of 13 residues. V lost 1 base and J lost 7, with 9 bases in between. Germline V gene lookup returns CDR1 LGHDT and CDR2 YNNKEL (reference sequence). CDR3 nucleotide sequence: TGTGCCAGCAGCCAAGGACTGGAGAATACGCAGTATTTT. Residues: CASSQGLENTQYF.

CDR3 region: CASSLDGRGTDTQYF. As DNA, the CDR3 is TGCGCCAGCAGCTTGGATGGCAGGGGCACAGATACGCAGTATTTT. This chain links TRBV5-1 with TRBJ2-3; a possible D gene is TRBD1 (5 bases). This CDR3 is 15 amino acids long. V was trimmed by 0 bases and J by 1 base, leaving 9 bases between them. Germline CDR1 reads SGHRS; CDR2 reads YFSETQ.

The chain is built from TRBV7-8 and TRBJ1-5; 7 bases fit TRBD1. The V and J ends lost 5 bases and 0 bases, in that order; junction bases with no gene match: 7. Germline CDR1 SGHVS, CDR2 FQNEAQ. This CDR3 has 16 residues. DNA of the CDR3: TGTGCCAGCAGCGTAGGGACAGCTTATAGCAATCAGCCCCAGCATTTT. This gives the protein CASSVGTAYSNQPQHF. Drawing the rest from reference TRBV7-8 and TRBJ1-5, the complete variable domain is GAGVSQSPRYKVAKRGQDVALRCDPISGHVSLFWYQQALGQGPEFLTYFQNEAQLDKSGLPSDRFFAERPEGSVSTLKIQRTQQEDSAVYLCASSVGTAYSNQPQHFGDGTRLSIL.

V gene TRBV14 combines with J gene TRBJ2-2, with D perhaps matching TRBD2 (5 bases). The V end lost 2 bases, the J end lost 4 bases, and 14 bases lay between the germline ends. The CDR3 is 16 amino acids. Germline assignment: CDR1 SGHDN and CDR2 FVKESK. The CDR3 spells CASSQRSGGGTGELFF. As DNA, the CDR3 is TGTGCCAGCAGCCAACGTTCTGGAGGAGGCACCGGGGAGCTGTTTTTT.

The genes are TRBV6-5 and TRBJ1-6; D is ambiguous. Germline CDR1 is MNHEY and CDR2 is SVGAGI. The V end was cut by 7 bases, the J end by 4 bases, with 8 bases between. The CDR3 extends over 13 amino acids. Here the CDR3 reads CASTEQYNSPLHF. The CDR3 coding sequence is TGTGCCAGCACCGAACAATATAATTCACCCCTCCACTTT.